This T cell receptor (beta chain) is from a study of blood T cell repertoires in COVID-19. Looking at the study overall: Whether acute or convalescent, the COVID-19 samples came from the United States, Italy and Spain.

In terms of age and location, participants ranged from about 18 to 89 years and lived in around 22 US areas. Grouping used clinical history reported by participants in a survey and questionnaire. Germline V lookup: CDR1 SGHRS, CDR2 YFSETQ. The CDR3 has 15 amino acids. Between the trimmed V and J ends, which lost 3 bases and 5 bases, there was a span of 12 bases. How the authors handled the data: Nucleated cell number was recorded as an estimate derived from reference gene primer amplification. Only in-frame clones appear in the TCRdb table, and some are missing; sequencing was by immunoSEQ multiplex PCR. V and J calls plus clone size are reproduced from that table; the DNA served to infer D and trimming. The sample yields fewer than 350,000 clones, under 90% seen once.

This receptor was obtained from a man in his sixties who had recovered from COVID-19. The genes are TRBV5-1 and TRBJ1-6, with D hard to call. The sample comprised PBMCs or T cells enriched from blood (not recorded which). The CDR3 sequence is CASSWSGLDNSPLHF. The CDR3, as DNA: TGCGCCAGCAGCTGGTCCGGGTTGGATAATTCACCCCTCCACTTT.